This T cell receptor beta chain originates from a study of CD8+CD57+ T cells in acquired aplastic anemia. In the study overall: An average of roughly 3 ug of DNA was obtained from sorted CD4+ and CD8+ cells.

Patients included in sequencing had previously demonstrated CD8+CD57+ cell expansion by flow cytometry. The CDR3 contains 16 residues. Trimming stripped 1 base from V and 1 base from J, with 8 bases between. CDR1 is SEHNR and CDR2 is FQNEAQ in the germline V gene (reference sequence). According to the study, genomic DNA was the template for TCR beta VDJ and CDR3 profiling. In TCRdb, the reads were re-called with MiXCR into one record per CDR3 protein. Of under 350,000 distinct CDR3 sequences listed, under 60% are singletons. The sample taken for sequencing was sorted CD4+, CD8+, or CD8+CD57+ T cells (not recorded which) from PBMCs. This receptor was taken from a human donor with aplastic anemia. The rearrangement joins TRBV7-9 to TRBJ1-6; D is ambiguous. The CDR3 bases are TGTGCCAGCAGCTTAGAGGCTAGATCCTATAATTCACCCCTCCACTTT. Translated, it gives CASSLEARSYNSPLHF.